The next 12 T cell receptor beta chains were all read from a single sample in a study of T cell responses to AZD1222 COVID-19 vaccine. Here immunoSEQ multiplex PCR was the method, and the copy in TCRdb shows in-frame clones only, minus some. The table records about 140,000 clones, 80% to 90% of them present only once. Source: peripheral blood, taken on day 0 of AZD1222 vaccination. Receptors were obtained from an adult in good health.

This rearrangement joins TRBV7-6 to TRBJ1-3; D remains ambiguous. There are 17 residues in the CDR3. The V end lost 5 bases, the J end lost 2 bases, and 19 bases lay between the germline ends. Germline V CDR1 and CDR2: SGHVS, FNYEAQ. Here the CDR3 DNA reads TGTGCCAGCAGCCCCGTAGGTGGTTTTCCCCCTGGAAACACCATATATTTT. This codes for CASSPVGGFPPGNTIYF.

The chain combines TRBV11-3 with TRBJ1-1, with 8 bases lining up with TRBD1. V trimming: 4 bases; J trimming: 7 bases; junction bases outside the gene matches: 5. Germline assignment: CDR1 SGHNT and CDR2 YENEEA. The CDR3 loop spans 13 amino acids. The CDR3 DNA sequence: TGTGCCAGCAGCTCCCAGGGGGCCGGTGAAGCTTTCTTT. Translating it yields CASSSQGAGEAFF.

This chain connects TRBV28 to TRBJ2-1; TRBD1 matches at 11 bases. Germline V CDR1 and CDR2: MDHEN, SYDVKM. The CDR3 contains 14 residues. After removal of 6 bases from V and 8 bases from J, the junction contained 6 bases not matched to a gene. In DNA, the CDR3 is TGTGCCAGCAGGGGGGACAGGGGGGTATATGAGCAGTTCTTC. Protein: CASRGDRGVYEQFF.

The chain has TRBV6-1 and TRBJ2-7; D possibly corresponds to TRBD1 (6 bases). Trimming removed 3 bases at V and 6 bases at J, with 18 bases between. The CDR3 is 15 amino acids. Per the germline V gene, CDR1 is MNHNS and CDR2 is SASEGT. CDR3 in amino acids: CASSELRQELGEQYF. CDR3 nucleotide sequence: TGTGCCAGCAGTGAGTTAAGACAGGAGTTGGGCGAGCAGTACTTC.

CDR3 in amino acids: CASKPDSPKTEAFF. The CDR3 coding sequence is TGTGCCAGTAAACCCGACAGCCCAAAGACTGAAGCTTTCTTT. The J gene is TRBJ1-1, the V gene TRBV19; tentatively, D is TRBD1 (5 bases). CDR1 and CDR2 from the germline V gene are LNHDA and SQIVND (reference sequence). V was cut by 7 bases and J by 5 bases, with 17 bases left in between. The CDR3 runs 14 residues.

The J gene is TRBJ1-1, the V gene TRBV10-2; 10 bases are shared with TRBD1. Germline CDR1 WSHSY, CDR2 SAAADI. This CDR3 spans 12 amino acids. The trim removed 7 bases at V and 7 bases at J, leaving 3 bases unmatched. CDR3 amino acids: CASMGQGNEAFF. The CDR3 DNA reads as TGCGCCAGCATGGGACAGGGGAATGAAGCTTTCTTT.

The table lists this clone with a few counts. The chain joins TRBV10-1 to TRBJ2-3; either TRBD1 or TRBD2 may fit D (5 bases each). The CDR3 contains 14 residues. V lost 6 bases, J lost 2 bases, and 12 bases lay in between. Germline V gene sequence: CDR1 WNHNN, CDR2 SYGVQD (reference sequence). The CDR3: CASSHLGTTDTQYF. Here the CDR3 DNA reads TGCGCCAGCAGCCACCTCGGGACCACAGATACGCAGTATTTT.

The chain uses TRBV7-8 and TRBJ2-7, with D possibly matching TRBD2 (6 bases). From germline, CDR1 is SGHVS and CDR2 FQNEAQ. The CDR3 length is 14 residues. Trimming pared 3 bases from V and 3 bases from J, leaving 12 bases between. The CDR3 bases are TGTGCCAGCAGCTTGCTGGAGGGGAACTACGAGCAGTACTTC. Its translation is CASSLLEGNYEQYF.

This chain links TRBV18 with TRBJ1-3; D may be TRBD1 (5 bases). V lost 0 bases and J lost 0, with 9 bases in between. The CDR3 is 16 residues long. Germline V gene sequence: CDR1 KGHSH, CDR2 LQKENI. The CDR3: CASSPPGRSSGNTIYF. The DNA for the CDR3 is TGTGCCAGCTCACCACCGGGACGGAGCTCTGGAAACACCATATATTTT.

The chain couples TRBV2 to TRBJ1-1; D is uncertain. The CDR3 contains 13 residues. Germline CDR1 SNHLY, CDR2 FYNNEI. The V and J ends lost 6 bases and 1 base respectively, with 9 bases between them. CDR3 in amino acids: CASSGQANTEAFF. CDR3 coding DNA: TGTGCCAGCAGCGGTCAGGCGAACACTGAAGCTTTCTTT.

The chain is built from TRBV18 and TRBJ1-1; D gene ambiguous. The V end lost 6 bases, the J end lost 3 bases, and 14 bases lay between the germline ends. Germline V lookup: CDR1 KGHSH, CDR2 LQKENI. CDR3 length: 14 residues. The chain's CDR3 is CASSLEGGDTEAFF. CDR3 nucleotides: TGTGCCAGCTCCCTAGAGGGAGGAGACACTGAAGCTTTCTTT. Looking up the rest from reference TRBV18 and TRBJ1-1 gives the full variable domain: NAGVMQNPRHLVRRRGQEARLRCSPMKGHSHVYWYRQLPEEGLKFMVYLQKENIIDESGMPKERFSAEFPKEGPSILRIQQVVRGDSAAYFCASSLEGGDTEAFFGQGTRLTVV.

The chain combines TRBV11-3 with TRBJ2-3, with 8 bases lining up with TRBD1. Germline V lookup: CDR1 SGHNT, CDR2 YENEEA. Unmatched junction bases numbered 7, after V lost 0 bases and J lost 8 bases. CDR3 length: 15 residues. The DNA of the CDR3 is TGTGCCAGCAGCTTAGATGGCCAGGGGGCCGTTACGCAGTATTTT. It encodes CASSLDGQGAVTQYF.